This T cell receptor (beta chain) stems from a study of OX40 agonist ivuxolimab in advanced cancers. Study-wide context: Those enrolled were 80% to 85% male, with a mean age of roughly 60 years and ages from roughly 23 to 80. Findings and caveats of the study: No determination was made of the antigen specificity of the expanded peripheral T cells.

This clone was observed once. Its antigen is still unknown. Sequenced by immunoSEQ multiplex PCR; TCRdb stores in-frame clones only, minus some. The sample has approximately 49,000 clones; approximately 81% are singletons. With V trimmed by 8 bases and J by 8 bases, 18 bases remained unmatched. The CDR3 spans 19 residues. The germline CDR1 and CDR2 sequences are MRHNA and SNTAGT. The sample consisted of CD4+ or CD8+ T cells sorted from blood, taken in a trial of the OX40 agonist ivuxolimab. V and J are TRBV6-4 and TRBJ2-1; 16 nucleotides line up with TRBD2. This clonotype originated in an adult with an advanced solid tumor such as melanoma, head and neck, liver or kidney cancer. The CDR3 region has the DNA TGTGCCAGCTCAGCCTGGGGACTAGCGGGAGGGCAGGCGAGGGATGAGCAGTTCTTC. Amino acids: CASSAWGLAGGQARDEQFF.